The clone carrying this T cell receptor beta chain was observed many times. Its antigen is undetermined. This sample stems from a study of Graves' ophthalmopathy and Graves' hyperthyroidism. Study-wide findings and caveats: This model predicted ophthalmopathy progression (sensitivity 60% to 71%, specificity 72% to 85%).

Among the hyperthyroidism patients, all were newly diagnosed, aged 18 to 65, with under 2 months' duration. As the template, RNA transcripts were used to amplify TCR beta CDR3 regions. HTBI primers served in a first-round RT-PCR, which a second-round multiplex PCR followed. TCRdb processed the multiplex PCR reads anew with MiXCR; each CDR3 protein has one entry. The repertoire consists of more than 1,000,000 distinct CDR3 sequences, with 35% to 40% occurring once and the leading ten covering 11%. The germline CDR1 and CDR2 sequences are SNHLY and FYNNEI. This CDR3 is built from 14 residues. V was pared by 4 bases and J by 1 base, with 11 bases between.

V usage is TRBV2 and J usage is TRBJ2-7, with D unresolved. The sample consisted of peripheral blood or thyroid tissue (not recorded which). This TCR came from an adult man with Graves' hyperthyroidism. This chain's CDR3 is CASSAERSSYEQYF. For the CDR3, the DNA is TGTGCCAGCAGTGCCGAAAGGTCGTCCTACGAGCAGTACTTC. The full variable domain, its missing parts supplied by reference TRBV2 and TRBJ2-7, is EPEVTQTPSHQVTQMGQEVILRCVPISNHLYFYWYRQILGQKVEFLVSFYNNEISEKSEIFDDQFSVERPDGSNFTLKIRSTKLEDSAMYFCASSAERSSYEQYFGPGTRLTVT.